Listed below are T cell receptor beta chains from one sample, sequenced in a study of blood T cell repertoires in COVID-19. Measured with immunoSEQ multiplex PCR; TCRdb has only the in-frame clones, and not every one. This sample has 110,000 to 150,000 clones, with more than 70% found just once. Sample: PBMCs or T cells enriched from blood (not recorded which). These receptors were collected from a man aged 35 to 55 with acute COVID-19. CDR3s include the opening cysteine and the closing phenylalanine or tryptophan.

TRBJ2-3	13	TRBV7-2	CASSPRTTDTQYF
TRBJ2-2	16	TRBV5-1	CASSPRRPGSTGELFF
TRBJ1-3	14	TRBV11-2	CASGDRDSGNTIYF
TRBJ2-7	17	TRBV7-9	CASSDGVGIGSSYEQYF
TRBJ1-1	18	TRBV2	CASSEEEGMTEMNTEAFF
TRBJ2-3	15	TRBV5-5	CASSLDGGPADTQYF
TRBJ2-6	16	TRBV4-3	CASSPRVTAGANVLTF
TRBJ2-7	13	TRBV7-8	CASSGGMSYEQYF
TRBJ2-7	14	TRBV6-5	CASSRRQGNYEQYF
TRBJ1-2	13	TRBV5-4	CASRKQGSYGYTF
TRBJ1-2	13	TRBV5-1	CASSPGRDYGYTF
TRBJ1-5	15	TRBV3-1/TRBV3-2	CASSPGRTSDQPQHF
TRBJ1-2	14	TRBV7-9	CASSHPGSNYGYTF
TRBJ1-4	14	TRBV28	CASSPQGASEKLFF
TRBJ2-3	14	TRBV19	CASSRGLAADTQYF
TRBJ2-2	16	TRBV25-1	CASSPRTPANTGELFF
TRBJ2-2	13	TRBV15	CATSRDYVGELFF
TRBJ2-7	14	TRBV2	CASSKGQGAPREYF
.	13	TRBV19	CASSIGGGYEQYF
TRBJ1-1	15	TRBV7-2	CASSPPGTWSTEAFF
TRBJ2-5	14	TRBV18	CASSPTSGTKTQYF
TRBJ2-1	15	TRBV9	CASSPKTESYNEQFF
TRBJ2-1	17	TRBV11-2	CASSFGWTSVPYNEQFF
TRBJ1-1	13	TRBV15	CATSRDETAEAFF
TRBJ1-2	12	TRBV7-9	CASSLGARGYTF
TRBJ1-2	14	TRBV7-9	CASSVPSWDFGYTF
TRBJ1-4	14	TRBV4-2	CASTAGPTNEKLFF
TRBJ2-2	15	TRBV7-2	CASSLVRTETGELFF
TRBJ1-1	13	TRBV11-2	CASSQDRETEAFF
TRBJ1-6	14	TRBV18	CASSPRTGDSPLHF
TRBJ2-5	14	TRBV5-6	CASSLVGLRETQYF
TRBJ2-3	14	TRBV5-1	CASSPHGGTDTQYF
TRBJ2-2	15	TRBV5-6	CASSLPQGGPGELFF
TRBJ2-3	15	TRBV11-3	CASSQYGLATDTQYF
TRBJ1-5	15	TRBV6-5	CASSYTSDRYQPQHF
TRBJ2-7	16	TRBV4-2	CASSQEFTSGEHEQYF
TRBJ1-1	15	TRBV28	CASSFRGRGDTEAFF
TRBJ2-5	13	TRBV9	CASSVAQRETQYF
TRBJ1-5	13	TRBV27	CASSPSKQGPQHF
TRBJ2-4	13	TRBV5-6	CASSRTGYDIQYF
TRBJ1-5	11	TRBV6-5	CASGVNQPQHF
TRBJ2-5	18	TRBV28	CASSPSFSIQWTGDTQYF
TRBJ1-6	16	TRBV27	CASSLDREQYNSPLHF
TRBJ2-7	13	TRBV18	CASSPGGEREQYF
TRBJ1-2	13	TRBV7-2	CASSFLTRSGYTF
TRBJ1-2	11	TRBV30	CALPGGHGYTF
TRBJ2-5	15	TRBV7-2	CASSRTSGAQETQYF
TRBJ2-3	15	TRBV9	CASSVVVEGTDTQYF
TRBJ2-3	14	TRBV5-1	CASSRDRDTDTQYF
TRBJ1-2	14	TRBV5-4	CASSLKVGLNGYTF
TRBJ2-1	16	TRBV6-5	CASSYSRGDNYNEQFF
TRBJ2-7	14	TRBV28	CASSLGSGSNEQYF
TRBJ1-6	15	TRBV4-3	CASSRDRGQNSPLHF